This entry is about one T cell receptor beta chain. Synthesis of TCR beta cDNA relied on 5'RACE template switching carrying UMIs. One entry per CDR3 protein, without DNA, is what TCRdb gives after re-calling the 5' RACE reads. This sample's table reports about 430,000 distinct CDR3 sequences. The source of the sample is a study of T cells expressing NK-cell markers. Sequencing was carried out using blood T cells: a sorted CD56 or NKG2C T cell subset, CD4+ or CD8+ T cells, or bulk PBMC T cells (not recorded which). This sequence was found in a woman in her forties or fifties in good health.

The CDR3 region is CASSPSTGLWSTDTQYF. This chain connects TRBV28 to TRBJ2-3; there is no DNA to check the TCRdb D call of TRBD1. The CDR3 totals 17 residues. The germline V gene encodes CDR1 MDHEN and CDR2 SYDVKM.